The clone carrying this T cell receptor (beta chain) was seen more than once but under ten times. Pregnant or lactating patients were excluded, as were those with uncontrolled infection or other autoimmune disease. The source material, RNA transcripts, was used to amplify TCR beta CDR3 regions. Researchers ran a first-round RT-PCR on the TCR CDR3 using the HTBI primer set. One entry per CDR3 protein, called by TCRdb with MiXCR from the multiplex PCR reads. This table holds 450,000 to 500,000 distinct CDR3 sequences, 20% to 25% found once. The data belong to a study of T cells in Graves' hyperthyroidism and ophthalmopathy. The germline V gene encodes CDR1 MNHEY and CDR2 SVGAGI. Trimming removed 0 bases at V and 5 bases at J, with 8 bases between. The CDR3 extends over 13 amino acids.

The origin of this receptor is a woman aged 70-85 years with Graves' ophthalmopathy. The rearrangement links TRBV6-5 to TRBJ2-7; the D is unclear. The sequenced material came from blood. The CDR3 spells CASSYSLGDEQYF. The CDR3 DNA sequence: TGTGCCAGCAGTTACTCGCTAGGCGACGAGCAGTACTTC.